These 18 T cell receptor beta chains share one sample of origin, sequenced in a study of T cells in localized non-small cell lung cancer. The assay was immunoSEQ multiplex PCR, and TCRdb's table has in-frame clones only and misses some. This repertoire shows around 25,000 clones, 90% to 95% found once; its top ten account for 2.5% to 3%. Source: peripheral blood, taken before any cancer treatment. Receptors originate from a woman between 35 and 70 years old with stage I lung adenocarcinoma.

This sequence joins TRBV10-3 and TRBJ1-2; D is unclear. V gave up 2 bases and J gave up 5 bases, with 6 bases separating them. CDR3 length: 12 residues. In germline, CDR1 is ENHRY, CDR2 SYGVKD. This CDR3 reads CAISEPGYGYTF. The CDR3 DNA follows: TGTGCCATCAGTGAGCCGGGGTATGGCTACACCTTC.

This clone came up once. V is TRBV28 and J is TRBJ1-5, with 8 positions matching TRBD1. The CDR3 is 14 residues long. The ends lost 5 bases at V and 4 bases at J; junction bases unmatched: 4. Germline CDR1 MDHEN, CDR2 SYDVKM. CDR3 nucleotides: TGTGCCAGCAGTAGCGGACAGGGAAATCAGCCCCAGCATTTT. This translates into CASSSGQGNQPQHF.

This clone was seen once. The gene calls are TRBV18 and TRBJ2-1; D remains ambiguous. This CDR3 spans 13 amino acids. The V gene's germline CDR1 is KGHSH and CDR2 LQKENI. Between the trimmed V and J ends, which lost 3 bases and 6 bases, there was a span of 9 bases. CDR3 nucleotides: TGTGCCAGCTCACCCACAACGGGCAATGAGCAGTTCTTC. This sequence encodes CASSPTTGNEQFF.

This chain joins TRBV27 and TRBJ2-7; the match to TRBD2 covers 14 bases. Trimming at V came to 6 bases and at J to 6 bases, leaving 7 bases not matched to a gene. CDR3 length: 15 amino acids. Germline V CDR1 and CDR2: MNHEY, SMNVEV (reference sequence). The CDR3 DNA follows: TGTGCCAGCAGCCCCGGAGGGACTAGCGGGAGCGAGCAGTACTTC. Amino acids: CASSPGGTSGSEQYF.

V usage is TRBV18 and J usage is TRBJ2-3, with a weak D call TRBD1 (6 bases). CDR1 is KGHSH, CDR2 LQKENI, per germline. Between the trimmed V and J ends, which lost 7 bases and 0 bases, there was a span of 8 bases. The CDR3 is made up of 13 amino acids. The CDR3 DNA is TGTGCCAGCTTGCAGGGGAGCACAGATACGCAGTATTTT. Residues: CASLQGSTDTQYF.

The chain combines TRBV10-1 with TRBJ2-3; D gene ambiguous. Trimming pared 0 bases from V and 5 bases from J, leaving 9 bases between. CDR1 and CDR2 from the germline V gene are WNHNN and SYGVQD (reference sequence). This CDR3 region has 14 residues. CDR3 bases: TGCGCCAGCAGTGAGTCTACAGTGGTAGATACGCAGTATTTT. Protein: CASSESTVVDTQYF.

This chain links TRBV28 with TRBJ2-7, with D perhaps matching TRBD1 (6 bases). This CDR3 is 16 amino acids long. V dropped 6 bases and J dropped 2 bases, with 20 bases sitting between them. Per germline, CDR1 MDHEN and CDR2 SYDVKM. CDR3 bases: TGTGCCAGCAGGCCGGCCTTCGCTGGGGGCGCCTACGAGCAGTACTTC. It translates to CASRPAFAGGAYEQYF.

V is TRBV19 and J is TRBJ1-6; unclear D gene. This CDR3 is 15 amino acids long. V lost 2 bases, J lost 12 bases, and 17 bases lay in between. Germline lookup yields CDR1 LNHDA and CDR2 SQIVND (reference sequence). The chain's CDR3 is CASSISTDQDLPLHF. In nucleotides, the CDR3 is TGTGCCAGTAGTATAAGCACAGACCAGGATTTACCCCTCCACTTT.

The chain carries TRBV19 and TRBJ2-1; 7 nucleotides match TRBD1. From germline, CDR1 is LNHDA and CDR2 SQIVND (reference sequence). The CDR3 runs to 15 residues. With 6 bases clipped from V and 6 bases from J, the junction kept 11 bases outside the gene matches. The CDR3 protein is CASSWGSRTGNEQFF. The CDR3 nucleotides are TGTGCCAGTAGCTGGGGTAGTAGGACAGGCAATGAGCAGTTCTTC.

The chain uses TRBV28 and TRBJ2-3; D is unresolved. The CDR3 totals 19 residues. Trimming removed 1 base at V and 1 base at J, with 21 bases between. The germline V gene has CDR1 MDHEN and CDR2 SYDVKM. The CDR3 spells CASSLFVLRSGRRTDTQYF. CDR3 nucleotide sequence: TGTGCCAGCAGTTTATTTGTTTTGCGATCCGGTCGTCGCACAGATACGCAGTATTTT.

This chain uses TRBV10-3 with TRBJ2-2, with TRBD1 matching over 8 bases. Germline CDR1 is ENHRY and CDR2 is SYGVKD. Trimming took 6 bases from V and 1 from J; bases not matched to a gene: 1. The CDR3 spans 14 residues. DNA for the CDR3: TGTGCCATCAGAGGACAGGGGAACACCGGGGAGCTGTTTTTT. As protein: CAIRGQGNTGELFF.

A single count supports this clone. The chain links TRBV7-9 to TRBJ2-3; the D is unclear. Germline V lookup: CDR1 SEHNR, CDR2 FQNEAQ (reference sequence). The V end was cut by 3 bases, the J end by 5 bases, with 6 bases between. This CDR3 has 12 residues. The CDR3 bases are TGTGCCAGCAGCTTCACCGGAGATACGCAGTATTTT. As protein: CASSFTGDTQYF.

The chain is built from TRBV13 and TRBJ1-4, with 8 bases that match TRBD1. CDR3 length equals 15 residues. Germline CDR1 reads PRHDT; CDR2 reads FYEKMQ (reference sequence). V shed 5 bases and J 6 bases; nucleotides not matched to a gene: 8. CDR3 DNA: TGTGCCAGCAGCGGGCGGACAGGGCCGGATGAAAAACTGTTTTTT. Protein: CASSGRTGPDEKLFF.

This clone was seen a single time. The chain recombines TRBV4-2 with TRBJ2-5; the match to TRBD2 covers 7 bases. The V gene end was trimmed by 7 bases and the J gene end by 4 bases; junction bases not matched to a gene: 12. The germline V gene encodes CDR1 LGHNA and CDR2 YNFKEQ. The CDR3 runs to 15 residues. CDR3 DNA sequence: TGTGCCAGCACTATTGGGCGGGAGAGAGGAGAGACCCAGTACTTC. Encoded protein: CASTIGRERGETQYF.

CDR3 bases: TGCGCCAGCACCAGGACCGCGGGGGATGAGCAGTTCTTC. This translates into CASTRTAGDEQFF. The chain recombines TRBV5-1 with TRBJ2-1, with TRBD2 matching over 7 bases. Germline V gene sequence: CDR1 SGHRS, CDR2 YFSETQ. Trimming cost V 6 bases and J 8 bases; bases outside gene matches: 8. The CDR3 is 13 amino acids.

The chain carries TRBV28 and TRBJ2-1; TRBD2 matches 10 bases. This CDR3 comprises 14 residues. Trimming at V came to 10 bases and at J to 3 bases, leaving 6 bases not matched to a gene. The germline V gene encodes CDR1 MDHEN and CDR2 SYDVKM. Here the CDR3 DNA reads TGTGCCATCTTGTCTAGCGGGAGCTACAATGAGCAGTTCTTC. As protein: CAILSSGSYNEQFF.

The chain is built from TRBV7-2 and TRBJ1-2, with D possibly matching TRBD1 (5 bases). This CDR3 region has 14 residues. Germline lookup yields CDR1 SGHTA and CDR2 FQGNSA. V lost 4 bases to trimming and J lost 4 bases, with 13 bases between them. The CDR3 region has the DNA TGTGCCAGCAGCTCCCAAACAGGAAGCTATGGCTACACCTTC. Encoded protein: CASSSQTGSYGYTF.

Of note for this clone: An end of the junction differs from the germline gene, which may be a read error. Other DNA sequences within the sample encode an identical CDR3. The gene calls are TRBV15 and TRBJ2-3, with 9 bases identical to TRBD1. Germline lookup yields CDR1 LNHNV and CDR2 YYDKDF (reference sequence). CDR3 length: 16 amino acids. The CDR3 here is CATSRLPGQGTDTQYF. The CDR3 DNA reads as TGCGCCACCAGCAGATTGCCGGGACAGGGTACAGATACGCAGTATTTT.